These T cell receptor beta chains were read from a single sample in a study of response to subunit inactivated influenza vaccine. TCRdb re-analysed the RT-PCR reads in MiXCR, keeping a single row per CDR3 protein. The sample has about 700,000 distinct CDR3 sequences; 15% to 18% are singletons. The input for sequencing was PBMCs from blood, taken 12 days after vaccination. These receptors were taken from a man aged 50 to 59 who received an inactivated influenza vaccine. The CDR3 runs from the conserved cysteine through the conserved F or W. Clone size, where shown, is once, few, many, or a class for clones that have expanded.

clone size	V gene	J gene	CDR3 protein
.	TRBV20-1	TRBJ2-3	CSARRGATSDTQYF
.	TRBV5-1	TRBJ2-7	CASSLTLRDSYEQYF
.	TRBV6-5	TRBJ2-7	CASSYSTRSYEQYF
many	TRBV29-1	TRBJ2-3	CSVTPEPDTQYF
.	TRBV20-1	TRBJ2-1	CSARGASYNEQFF
.	TRBV4-3	TRBJ2-7	CASSRGQTQTYEQYF
.	TRBV12-5	TRBJ2-2	CASGSAPGELFF
.	TRBV18	TRBJ2-7	CASSPTRDEQYF
many	TRBV18	TRBJ2-3	CASSPPSTDTQYF
few	TRBV10-3	TRBJ2-2	CAAARVWIGDTGELFF
.	TRBV7-9	TRBJ2-1	CASSLDHGLNPPQF
few	TRBV25-1	TRBJ1-6	CASSEGYRERRSPLHF
.	TRBV18	TRBJ2-4	CASSPPTLLAKNIQYF
.	TRBV10-3	TRBJ2-2	CAISPGQGGTGELFF
many	TRBV5-1	TRBJ2-7	CASSFSSNEQYF
few	TRBV18	TRBJ1-2	CASSAPGGYGYTF
.	TRBV7-9	TRBJ1-5	CASSSSTGEQPQHF
few	TRBV6-1	TRBJ2-1	CASTKGTSGSLVQFF
.	TRBV4-1	TRBJ1-1	CASSQDLWTEAFF
few	TRBV20-1	TRBJ2-7	CSARDPAGSTYEQYF
few	TRBV7-2	TRBJ2-1	CASSHGVTAYNEQFF
few	TRBV4-1	TRBJ1-1	CASSRDRAMNTEAFF
.	TRBV20-1	TRBJ2-7	CSGDSRSEQYF
few	TRBV29-1	TRBJ2-3	CSVDRGYTDTQYF
.	TRBV11-3	TRBJ2-7	CASSYTGGYEQYF
few	TRBV6-2/TRBV6-3	TRBJ2-5	CASIPGLAGERETQYF
few	TRBV14	TRBJ2-5	CASSQRPTGLETQYF
.	TRBV29-1	TRBJ2-1	CSEREGTYNEQFF
.	TRBV7-9	TRBJ2-7	CASSSEQRPAYEQYF
many	TRBV3-1	TRBJ1-1	CASSQTLHNTEAFF
once	TRBV20-1	TRBJ2-7	CSADRDGIYEQYF
.	TRBV4-1	TRBJ1-5	CASSPGQGIQPQHF
few	TRBV7-9	TRBJ1-1	CASSSTGQFEAFF
few	TRBV10-2	TRBJ2-3	CASSEDSSDTQYF